What follows are 22 T cell receptor beta chains derived from one specimen sequenced in a study of cytomegalovirus exposure and HLA in healthy donors. The PCR was carried out with 60 Vbeta primers and 13 Jbeta primers. Assay: immunoSEQ multiplex PCR; the TCRdb copy retains only in-frame clones and omits some. Of around 100,000 clones listed, around 79% are singletons. The sequenced sample was PBMCs. These TCRs come from a man over 45 in good health and CMV-seropositive.

The V gene is TRBV28, the J gene TRBJ2-7, with D unresolved. The CDR3 contains 12 residues. Trimming shortened V by 6 bases and J by 3 bases, and 9 bases separated the two germline ends. CDR1 and CDR2 (germline): MDHEN, SYDVKM. CDR3 sequence reads: CASSAAYYEQYF. CDR3 DNA: TGTGCCAGCAGCGCCGCCTACTACGAGCAGTACTTC.

This clone has more than one count but fewer than ten. V is TRBV4-2 and J is TRBJ2-5; the match to TRBD2 covers 14 bases. Losses at the gene ends were 0 bases for V and 2 bases for J; bases not matched to a gene: 17. Germline CDR1 reads LGHNA; CDR2 reads YNFKEQ. This CDR3 contains 22 residues. In DNA form, the CDR3 reads TGTGCCAGCAGCCAAGATCCTTTTGGAGTTGGACTAGCGGGAGGTGGGCAAGAGACCCAGTACTTC. It translates to CASSQDPFGVGLAGGGQETQYF.

The V and J genes are TRBV27 and TRBJ2-5, with 13 bases matching TRBD2. With 5 bases clipped from V and 1 base from J, the junction kept 1 base outside the gene matches. CDR1 is MNHEY and CDR2 is SMNVEV in the germline V gene (reference sequence). The CDR3 loop spans 15 amino acids. The CDR3 DNA sequence: TGTGCCAGCAGTAGGACTAGCGGGAGCCAAGAGACCCAGTACTTC. Its protein is CASSRTSGSQETQYF.

The chain employs TRBV10-2 and TRBJ1-4; 7 bases are shared with TRBD1. CDR1 and CDR2 from the germline V gene are WSHSY and SAAADI. This CDR3 spans 14 amino acids. V dropped 5 bases and J dropped 8; count of bases not matched to a gene: 8. CDR3 sequence: CASSQTGSREKLFF. CDR3 DNA sequence: TGCGCCAGCAGTCAGACAGGGTCCCGAGAAAAACTGTTTTTT.

This rearrangement joins TRBV4-3 to TRBJ2-1; D gene ambiguous. The ends were cut back, 0 bases at V and 10 bases at J, with 13 bases in the middle. Germline V gene data show CDR1 as LGHNA and CDR2 as YSLEER. The CDR3 length is 14 residues. DNA of the CDR3: TGCGCCAGCAGCCAAGAGGGTCAGGATGGGGAGCAGTTCTTC. It encodes CASSQEGQDGEQFF.

The chain carries TRBV27 and TRBJ2-7, with D perhaps TRBD2 (6 bases). The CDR3 loop spans 13 amino acids. Germline-derived CDR1 and CDR2 are MNHEY and SMNVEV (reference sequence). Trimming pared 5 bases from V and 5 bases from J, leaving 13 bases between. The CDR3 region has the DNA TGTGCCAGCAGTCGGTGGGGAGGAGACGAGCAGTACTTC. Its translation: CASSRWGGDEQYF.

The chain combines TRBV19 with TRBJ1-5; the match to TRBD1 covers 8 bases. CDR1 and CDR2 (germline): LNHDA, SQIVND (reference sequence). This CDR3 is 16 amino acids long. With V trimmed by 2 bases and J by 6 bases, 9 bases remained unmatched. CDR3 region: CASSIQGAVLSQPQHF. The DNA for the CDR3 is TGTGCCAGTAGTATACAGGGGGCGGTTTTGAGTCAGCCCCAGCATTTT.

The chain is built from TRBV30 and TRBJ2-3, with D possibly being TRBD2 (6 bases). From germline, CDR1 is GTSNPN and CDR2 SVGIG (reference sequence). CDR3 length equals 13 residues. Trimming pared 3 bases from V and 2 bases from J, leaving 9 bases between. CDR3 nucleotides: TGTGCCTGGAGCCGGGGGAACACAGATACGCAGTATTTT. The encoded protein is CAWSRGNTDTQYF.

The chain joins TRBV7-6 to TRBJ1-1; no reliable D call. Germline CDR1 and CDR2: SGHVS and FNYEAQ. The CDR3 is 12 amino acids. V lost 1 base, J lost 11 bases, and 11 bases lay in between. CDR3 bases: TGTGCCAGCAGCTTAGTGCGGGGTTCTGCTTTCTTT. It codes for CASSLVRGSAFF.

The J gene is TRBJ2-3, the V gene TRBV5-4, with 10 positions matching TRBD2. The germline V gene encodes CDR1 SGHNT and CDR2 YYREEE (reference sequence). After removal of 4 bases from V and 1 base from J, the junction contained 6 bases not matched to a gene. The CDR3 has 16 amino acids. DNA of the CDR3: TGTGCCAGCAGCACCGCAGCGGGAGGGGGCACAGATACGCAGTATTTT. Translating gives CASSTAAGGGTDTQYF.

The V gene is TRBV5-6, the J gene TRBJ1-5; TRBD1 matches 7 bases. CDR3 length: 14 amino acids. CDR1 SGHDT and CDR2 YYEEEE come from the germline V gene. The V and J ends lost 2 bases and 5 bases, in that order; junction bases with no gene match: 4. In nucleotides, the CDR3 is TGTGCCAGCAGCTTCGAGGGGGCTTATCAGCCCCAGCATTTT. Protein sequence: CASSFEGAYQPQHF. Drawing the rest from reference TRBV5-6 and TRBJ1-5, the complete variable domain is DAGVTQSPTHLIKTRGQQVTLRCSPKSGHDTVSWYQQALGQGPQFIFQYYEEEERQRGNFPDRFSGHQFPNYSSELNVNALLLGDSALYLCASSFEGAYQPQHFGDGTRLSIL.

The rearrangement uses TRBV9 and TRBJ2-2; maybe TRBD2 (6 bases). CDR3 length equals 14 residues. V lost 5 bases, J lost 0 bases, and 8 bases lay in between. CDR1 is SGDLS, CDR2 YYNGEE, per germline. The CDR3 sequence is CASRGLSNTGELFF. The CDR3, as DNA: TGTGCCAGCAGGGGACTGTCGAACACCGGGGAGCTGTTTTTT.

This clone was found a few times. CDR3: CASSSDRGVWETQYF. CDR3 sequence (DNA): TGTGCCAGCAGTTCTGACAGGGGGGTTTGGGAGACCCAGTACTTC. The genes are TRBV28 and TRBJ2-5; 9 bases are shared with TRBD1. The germline V gene has CDR1 MDHEN and CDR2 SYDVKM. After removal of 4 bases from V and 5 bases from J, the junction contained 8 bases not matched to a gene. The CDR3 runs to 15 residues. The variable domain in full, completed from reference TRBV28 and TRBJ2-5, reads DVKVTQSSRYLVKRTGEKVFLECVQDMDHENMFWYRQDPGLGLRLIYFSYDVKMKEKGDIPEGYSVSREKKERFSLILESASTNQTSMYLCASSSDRGVWETQYFGPGTRLLVL.

The chain has TRBV5-8 and TRBJ1-5; TRBD1 matches at 7 bases. The CDR3 loop spans 16 amino acids. V lost 2 bases, J lost 0 bases, and 5 bases stayed unmatched. CDR1 and CDR2 from the germline V gene are SGHTS and YDEGEE. CDR3 DNA sequence: TGTGCCAGCAGCTTCGAGGGGGCAGATAGCAATCAGCCCCAGCATTTT. This sequence encodes CASSFEGADSNQPQHF.

The V call is TRBV6-6, the J call TRBJ2-1, with a possible D match to TRBD1 (6 bases). The CDR3 extends over 16 amino acids. V was pared by 6 bases and J by 0 bases, with 15 bases between. Looked up from germline, CDR1 is MNHNY and CDR2 is SVGAGI (reference sequence). The DNA of the CDR3 is TGTGCCAGCAGCCACCAGGGGATAGGCTCCTACAATGAGCAGTTCTTC. This encodes CASSHQGIGSYNEQFF.

Written as DNA, the CDR3 is TGTGCCAGCAGCGTAGGCGGGAGTTTCCTCAGGGTGGGCACCGGGGAGCTGTTTTTT. This encodes CASSVGGSFLRVGTGELFF. The chain combines TRBV9 with TRBJ2-2; 7 bases match TRBD2. V lost 0 bases to trimming and J lost 4 bases; unmatched junction nucleotides: 15. Germline V gives CDR1 SGDLS, CDR2 YYNGEE. CDR3 length: 19 amino acids.

V is TRBV7-9 and J is TRBJ1-2; weak D call: TRBD1 (5 bases). Germline loops: CDR1 SEHNR, CDR2 FQNEAQ (reference sequence). Deletions cut 5 bases from V and 10 bases from J, with 14 bases between. This CDR3 is built from 12 residues. CDR3 sequence reads: CASSLLGQDYTF. The CDR3 DNA is TGTGCCAGCAGCCTCCTCGGACAAGACTACACCTTC.

The V and J genes are TRBV7-9 and TRBJ2-2; D remains ambiguous. Trimming shortened V by 2 bases and J by 5 bases, and 6 bases separated the two germline ends. The germline V gene encodes CDR1 SEHNR and CDR2 FQNEAQ (reference sequence). The CDR3 is made up of 13 amino acids. In DNA form, the CDR3 reads TGTGCCAGCAGCTTACAAGCTACCGGGGAGCTGTTTTTT. This codes for CASSLQATGELFF.

The rearrangement joins TRBV7-3 to TRBJ2-4; 7 nucleotides match TRBD1. The CDR3 has 14 residues. Trimming removed 10 bases from V and 4 bases from J; junction bases left unmatched: 10. From germline, CDR1 is SGHTA and CDR2 FQGTGA. The CDR3 nucleotides read TGTGCCATGACAACCGGGACAGAGAAAAACATTCAGTACTTC. It encodes CAMTTGTEKNIQYF.

The CDR3 coding sequence is TGTGCCATCAGTGATTATACGGGAGCCCAAGAGACCCAGTACTTC. It codes for CAISDYTGAQETQYF. The genes are TRBV10-3 and TRBJ2-5, with a possible D match to TRBD2 (6 bases). Looked up from germline, CDR1 is ENHRY and CDR2 is SYGVKD. This CDR3 has 15 amino acids. The V end lost 3 bases, the J end lost 1 base, and 12 bases lay between the germline ends.

V and J are TRBV7-2 and TRBJ2-2; 9 bases fit TRBD2. Trimming cost V 2 bases and J 1 base; bases outside gene matches: 5. CDR1 is SGHTA and CDR2 is FQGNSA in the germline V gene. The CDR3 loop spans 17 amino acids. CDR3 amino acids: CASSLWASGVNTGELFF. In nucleotides, the CDR3 is TGTGCCAGCAGCTTATGGGCTAGCGGGGTGAACACCGGGGAGCTGTTTTTT.

The CDR3 sequence: CASSLFWLGGEETQYF. In DNA form, the CDR3 reads TGTGCCAGCAGCTTATTTTGGCTAGGGGGTGAGGAGACCCAGTACTTC. J is TRBJ2-5 and V is TRBV11-2; possible D gene TRBD1, 6 bases. The ends were cut back, 2 bases at V and 5 bases at J, with 18 bases in the middle. The CDR3 covers 16 residues. In germline, CDR1 is SGHAT, CDR2 FQNNGV.